Listed below are T cell receptor beta chains from one sample, sequenced in a study of Ad26.COV2.S vaccination and SARS-CoV-2 variants. Here immunoSEQ multiplex PCR was the method, and the copy in TCRdb shows in-frame clones only, minus some. The data contain about 440,000 clones, less than 95% of them seen just once; the ten biggest clones take up less than 4.5%. The sample in question was peripheral blood, obtained in a trial of Ad26.COV2.S vaccine versus placebo. The origin of the receptors is a person between 18 and 60 years old who received the Ad26.COV2.S COVID-19 vaccine or a placebo. Both conserved end residues are part of each CDR3. A D gene is named only where the DNA matches it firmly. Clone size is not always given. Where it is, it says once, few, many or a class for expanded clones.

V gene	J gene	D gene	clone size	CDR3 protein	CDR3 DNA
TRBV6-5	TRBJ1-2	NA	once	CASSYAGFGGYTF	TGTGCCAGCAGTTACGCCGGTTTCGGAGGCTACACCTTC
TRBV7-2	TRBJ2-7	NA	NA	CASSRTGALHYEQYF	TGTGCCAGCAGCCGCACGGGGGCTCTCCACTACGAGCAGTACTTC
TRBV15	TRBJ2-7	TRBD2	NA	CATGTSGAYEQYF	TGTGCCACAGGGACTAGCGGAGCCTACGAGCAGTACTTC
TRBV19	TRBJ2-6	NA	NA	CASSTTPPGANVLTF	TGTGCCAGTAGTACCACTCCTCCTGGGGCCAACGTCCTGACTTTC
TRBV4-3	TRBJ2-1	NA	NA	CASSQGGVGHYNEQFF	TGCGCCAGCAGCCAAGGGGGGGTGGGTCACTACAATGAGCAGTTCTTC
TRBV9	TRBJ1-5	TRBD1	NA	CASSAGPGQKGGLNNQPQHF	TGTGCCAGCAGCGCCGGCCCGGGACAGAAAGGGGGTCTGAACAATCAGCCCCAGCATTTT
TRBV28	TRBJ2-7	NA	NA	CASSLYGRDPSYEQYF	TGTGCCAGCAGTTTATACGGGCGGGACCCCTCCTACGAGCAGTACTTC
TRBV19	TRBJ2-3	TRBD2	NA	CASSISAGLAGDTQYF	TGTGCCAGTAGTATTTCGGCCGGGCTAGCGGGAGATACGCAGTATTTT
TRBV5-5	TRBJ2-1	NA	NA	CASSNRGSPGLATFDEQFF	TGTGCCAGCAGTAACAGGGGATCCCCTGGACTAGCCACATTTGATGAGCAGTTCTTC
TRBV5-5	TRBJ1-5	TRBD1	NA	CASSLQGDGQPQHF	TGTGCCAGCAGCTTGCAGGGGGACGGTCAGCCCCAGCATTTT
TRBV24-1	TRBJ2-1	TRBD2	NA	CATSDFRTFSGRSYNEQFF	TGTGCCACCAGTGATTTCCGAACCTTTAGCGGGAGGTCCTACAATGAGCAGTTCTTC
TRBV5-5	TRBJ2-1	TRBD1	NA	CASRAGQASRNEQFF	TGTGCCAGCAGAGCAGGACAGGCCTCAAGAAATGAGCAGTTCTTC
TRBV6-6	TRBJ2-7	TRBD2	NA	CASSLTSGSYEQYF	TGTGCCAGCAGTTTGACTAGCGGGAGCTACGAGCAGTACTTC
TRBV15	TRBJ2-3	NA	NA	CATSRDGSGTDTQYF	TGTGCCACCAGCAGAGACGGTAGCGGCACAGATACGCAGTATTTT
TRBV4-3	TRBJ1-3	NA	NA	CASSQGSGNTIYF	TGCGCCAGCAGCCAAGGGTCTGGAAACACCATATATTTT
TRBV11-3	TRBJ2-5	NA	NA	CASSLGPNQETQYF	TGTGCCAGCAGCTTAGGTCCCAACCAAGAGACCCAGTACTTC
TRBV29-1	TRBJ2-1	TRBD2	NA	CSVEDTGRAYNEQFF	TGCAGCGTTGAAGATACCGGGAGGGCCTACAATGAGCAGTTCTTC
TRBV28	TRBJ2-3	NA	NA	CASRSDFTDTQYF	TGTGCCAGCCGTTCAGACTTCACAGATACGCAGTATTTT
TRBV7-8	TRBJ2-1	TRBD1	NA	CASSSGQGYRWEQFF	TGTGCCAGCAGCTCGGGACAGGGATACAGATGGGAGCAGTTCTTC
TRBV19	TRBJ1-1	NA	NA	CASSSRGSVNTEAFF	TGTGCCAGTAGTTCCCGGGGCAGTGTGAACACTGAAGCTTTCTTT
TRBV13	TRBJ2-7	TRBD2	once	CASSTTSGKFPYEQYF	TGTGCCAGCAGCACGACTAGCGGGAAGTTCCCCTACGAGCAGTACTTC
TRBV24-1	TRBJ2-3	TRBD1	NA	CATSDLRTGGDTQYF	TGTGCCACCAGTGACCTTAGGACAGGGGGGGATACGCAGTATTTT
TRBV9	TRBJ2-7	TRBD2	NA	CASSGGLDPREEQYF	TGTGCCAGCAGCGGGGGACTAGACCCTCGGGAGGAGCAGTACTTC
TRBV7-9	TRBJ2-7	NA	NA	CASSTPGHNSYEQYF	TGTGCCAGCAGCACTCCGGGACACAATTCCTACGAGCAGTACTTC
TRBV5-1	TRBJ1-2	NA	NA	CASSLGGTGRSVGYTF	TGCGCCAGCAGCTTAGGGGGGACGGGACGCTCCGTTGGCTACACCTTC
TRBV6-2/TRBV6-3	TRBJ2-3	NA	NA	CASSRQFTDTQYF	TGTGCCAGCAGTCGACAGTTCACAGATACGCAGTATTTT
TRBV4-2	TRBJ2-3	NA	few	CASSQEAGPRTDTQYF	TGTGCCAGCAGCCAAGAGGCAGGGCCTAGGACAGATACGCAGTATTTT
TRBV9	TRBJ2-1	TRBD1	once	CASSDRGQEHNEQFF	TGTGCCAGCAGCGACCGAGGACAGGAACACAATGAGCAGTTCTTC
TRBV11-2	TRBJ2-1	NA	NA	CASGSSYNEQFF	TGTGCCAGCGGGAGCTCCTACAATGAGCAGTTCTTC
TRBV6-1	TRBJ1-5	NA	NA	CASSEFISSNQPQHF	TGTGCCAGCAGTGAATTTATATCTAGCAATCAGCCCCAGCATTTT
TRBV6-5	TRBJ1-2	NA	NA	CASRVGGDTGYTF	TGTGCCAGCAGGGTAGGGGGGGATACTGGCTACACCTTC
TRBV7-8	TRBJ2-3	TRBD2	NA	CASSLAFGTSRTDTQYF	TGTGCCAGCAGCTTGGCTTTCGGGACTAGTCGCACAGATACGCAGTATTTT
TRBV2	TRBJ1-3	NA	NA	CASSEARGASGNTIYF	TGTGCCAGCAGTGAAGCGCGGGGGGCTTCTGGAAACACCATATATTTT
TRBV21-1	TRBJ2-6	NA	NA	CASSTNPRQGAFEGANVLTF	TGTGCCAGCAGCACAAATCCCCGACAGGGGGCCTTCGAGGGTGCCAACGTCCTGACTTTC
TRBV7-6	TRBJ2-7	NA	NA	CASSRTDSSYEQYF	TGTGCCAGCAGCAGGACAGATTCTTCCTACGAGCAGTACTTC
TRBV10-3	TRBJ2-7	TRBD1	NA	CAISPGQGSYEQYF	TGTGCCATCAGCCCGGGACAGGGGTCATACGAGCAGTACTTC
TRBV9	TRBJ1-4	NA	NA	CASSPAWNEGYEKLFF	TGTGCCAGCAGCCCCGCCTGGAATGAGGGCTATGAAAAACTGTTTTTT
TRBV30	TRBJ1-6	NA	NA	CAWSAGVASPLHF	TGTGCCTGGAGCGCAGGGGTTGCATCACCCCTCCACTTT
TRBV27	TRBJ1-5	TRBD1	few	CASKETGDFQPQHF	TGTGCCAGCAAAGAGACAGGGGATTTTCAGCCCCAGCATTTT
TRBV12-3/TRBV12-4	TRBJ1-3	NA	NA	CASSEKRNTIYF	TGTGCCAGCAGTGAAAAACGGAACACCATATATTTT
TRBV9	TRBJ2-7	NA	NA	CASSEGPGTPYEQYF	TGTGCCAGCAGCGAGGGTCCGGGGACCCCCTACGAGCAGTACTTC
TRBV6-2/TRBV6-3	TRBJ2-1	TRBD2	NA	CASSYPVPRREGHEQFF	TGTGCCAGCAGTTACCCCGTCCCTCGGCGGGAGGGCCATGAGCAGTTCTTC
TRBV7-9	TRBJ1-3	TRBD1	NA	CASEGGQGSSRGNTIYF	TGTGCCAGTGAAGGCGGACAGGGGTCTTCTCGAGGAAACACCATATATTTT
TRBV6-5	TRBJ2-1	NA	NA	CASVLTSEQFF	TGTGCCAGCGTCCTAACGTCCGAGCAGTTCTTC
TRBV24-1	TRBJ2-7	TRBD2	NA	CATSEGTSGNEQYF	TGTGCCACCAGTGAAGGGACTAGCGGGAACGAGCAGTACTTC
TRBV7-2	TRBJ2-2	NA	NA	CASSPGARGLNTGELFF	TGTGCCAGCAGCCCGGGAGCTAGGGGTCTCAACACCGGGGAGCTGTTTTTT
TRBV18	TRBJ2-7	TRBD1	NA	CASSPYQGASYEQYF	TGTGCCAGCTCACCATATCAGGGGGCCTCCTACGAGCAGTACTTC
TRBV6-5	TRBJ2-1	TRBD1	once	CASSYRQGYSYNEQFF	TGTGCCAGCAGTTACCGACAGGGCTACTCCTACAATGAGCAGTTCTTC
TRBV5-4	TRBJ2-4	NA	NA	CASSPGTHLAKNIQYF	TGTGCCAGCAGCCCCGGGACTCATTTAGCCAAAAACATTCAGTACTTC
TRBV20-1	TRBJ2-2	NA	NA	CSARNTGELFF	TGCAGTGCTAGGAACACCGGGGAGCTGTTTTTT
TRBV19	TRBJ2-7	NA	NA	CASSMVQGSYEQYF	TGTGCCAGTAGTATGGTTCAGGGGAGCTACGAGCAGTACTTC
TRBV11-3	TRBJ2-7	TRBD2	NA	CASSPGTSGYPYEQYF	TGTGCCAGCAGCCCCGGGACTAGCGGGTACCCCTACGAGCAGTACTTC
TRBV9	TRBJ2-1	NA	NA	CASSPRDIIPYNEQFF	TGTGCCAGCAGCCCCAGGGACATTATCCCTTACAATGAGCAGTTCTTC
TRBV7-3	TRBJ1-1	NA	NA	CASSSSTGNTEAFF	TGTGCCAGCAGCTCCTCAACAGGGAACACTGAAGCTTTCTTT
TRBV29-1	TRBJ2-3	NA	once	CSVVPEAQDNLTFAQYF	TGCAGCGTTGTTCCGGAGGCCCAAGACAACTTAACCTTTGCGCAGTATTTT
TRBV5-1	TRBJ1-1	NA	NA	CASSWGDTEAFF	TGCGCCAGCAGTTGGGGAGACACTGAAGCTTTCTTT
TRBV27	TRBJ2-3	NA	NA	CASSSPGVRTDTQYF	TGTGCCAGCAGTTCCCCAGGGGTGCGCACAGATACGCAGTATTTT